These 29 T cell receptor beta chains originate from one sample sequenced in a study of T-cell reconstitution after alpha-beta-depleted transplantation in children. The TCRbeta library was prepared with unique molecular identifiers. TCRdb passed the PCR reads through MiXCR, listing each CDR3 protein once. The data hold a few hundred thousand distinct CDR3 sequences, with over 8% observed a single time. This specimen consisted of PBMCs from the stem cell graft donor, obtained from the stem cell graft. The receptors stem from a human donor who donated a stem cell graft to a child with SCID.

This sequence joins TRBV10-1 and TRBJ2-5; weak D call: TRBD2 (6 bases). This CDR3 spans 12 amino acids. From germline, CDR1 is WNHNN and CDR2 SYGVQD (reference sequence). V lost 3 bases and J 5 bases, leaving 7 bases between the germline ends. The CDR3: CASSDGGETQYF. The CDR3 DNA is TGCGCCAGCAGTGACGGAGGGGAGACCCAGTACTTC.

V gene TRBV5-1 combines with J gene TRBJ1-4; 10 bases agree with TRBD1. CDR1 and CDR2 from the germline V gene are SGHRS and YFSETQ. The CDR3 is made up of 17 amino acids. The V segment lost 4 bases and the J segment 8 bases; nucleotides outside the gene matches: 14. The CDR3 loop reads CASSLSGTGAVGEKLFF. CDR3 bases: TGCGCCAGCAGCCTATCCGGGACAGGGGCCGTGGGAGAAAAACTGTTTTTT.

A few counts support this clonotype. V is TRBV29-1 and J is TRBJ1-2; D possibly corresponds to TRBD1 (5 bases). Germline CDR1 and CDR2: SQVTM and ANQGSEA. CDR3 length: 10 amino acids. The V gene lost 4 bases and the J gene lost 6 bases, with 6 bases spanning the gap. The CDR3 spells CSVGGHGYTF. CDR3 nucleotides: TGCAGCGTTGGGGGACATGGCTACACCTTC.

The gene calls are TRBV29-1 and TRBJ2-3, with D perhaps matching TRBD2 (6 bases). The CDR3 runs 18 residues. With 4 bases removed from V and 3 bases from J, the gap between germline ends came to 26 bases. Germline CDR1 SQVTM, CDR2 ANQGSEA. The CDR3 reads CSVAPTAVGGVVTDTQYF. The CDR3, as DNA: TGCAGCGTTGCACCAACCGCCGTTGGCGGGGTAGTTACAGATACGCAGTATTTT.

This clonotype was recorded many times. This chain joins TRBV12-3 or TRBV12-4 and TRBJ2-2; 8 nucleotides line up with TRBD1. Trimming removed 6 bases from V and 6 bases from J; junction bases left unmatched: 6. The CDR3 contains 14 residues. The CDR3 nucleotides read TGTGCCAGCAGAAGGACAGGGTGGTCCGGGGAGCTGTTTTTT. Encoded protein: CASRRTGWSGELFF.

This clonotype has only a few counts. The chain is built from TRBV5-1 and TRBJ2-5, with TRBD2 matching 14 bases. Losses at the gene ends were 4 bases for V and 2 bases for J; bases not matched to a gene: 4. CDR1 SGHRS and CDR2 YFSETQ come from the germline V gene. This CDR3 is built from 16 residues. CDR3: CASSTGLAGGQETQYF. In nucleotides, the CDR3 is TGCGCCAGCAGCACCGGACTAGCGGGGGGTCAAGAGACCCAGTACTTC.

The chain has TRBV11-1 and TRBJ2-5, with 7 bases that match TRBD2. The CDR3 covers 15 residues. Unmatched junction bases numbered 10, after V lost 6 bases and J lost 3 bases. Germline V gene sequence: CDR1 SGHAT, CDR2 FQDESV (reference sequence). CDR3 bases: TGTGCCAGCAGTCCCTCGGGGGGAACGGAAGAGACCCAGTACTTC. Protein: CASSPSGGTEETQYF.

This chain uses TRBV6-5 with TRBJ2-3; 9 bases line up with TRBD2. The V gene's germline CDR1 is MNHEY and CDR2 SVGAGI. V gave up 0 bases and J gave up 5 bases; unmatched junction bases: 3. The CDR3 runs 15 residues. In DNA, the CDR3 is TGTGCCAGCAGTTACTCGCGGGGGGGCGGAGATACGCAGTATTTT. Its protein is CASSYSRGGGDTQYF.

This chain uses TRBV6-5 with TRBJ2-7; D is perhaps TRBD1 (6 bases). CDR1 is MNHEY, CDR2 SVGAGI, per germline. There are 12 residues in the CDR3. V gave up 2 bases and J gave up 6 bases, with 8 bases separating them. The CDR3 DNA follows: TGTGCCAGCAGTTACGAAGGGGGCGAGCAGTACTTC. This encodes CASSYEGGEQYF.

This clonotype was found many times. The chain links TRBV9 to TRBJ2-1, with D possibly TRBD2 on 6 matching bases. V lost 0 bases and J 2 bases, leaving 9 bases between the germline ends. CDR3 length: 15 amino acids. CDR1 is SGDLS and CDR2 is YYNGEE in the germline V gene. The CDR3 DNA reads as TGTGCCAGCAGCGTAGTGAGGGAGGCCTACAATGAGCAGTTCTTC. Translation gives CASSVVREAYNEQFF.

This clonotype was seen a few times. The CDR3 bases are TGTGCCAGCAGTTTCGGACAGGGAAACCAAGAGACCCAGTACTTC. Protein: CASSFGQGNQETQYF. The genes are TRBV12-3 or TRBV12-4 and TRBJ2-5, with 8 bases matching TRBD1. This CDR3 has 15 amino acids. Germline trimming cut 3 bases from V and 0 bases from J; bases unmatched to any gene: 3.

CDR3 bases: TGCAGTGCTAGATTGGCGGGACAGCGCACAGATACGCAGTATTTT. The encoded protein is CSARLAGQRTDTQYF. The rearrangement joins TRBV20-1 to TRBJ2-3; possible D gene TRBD1, 7 bases. The CDR3 is made up of 15 amino acids. Trimming removed 2 bases from V and 1 base from J, with 13 bases in between. Germline CDR1 is DFQATT and CDR2 is SNEGSKA (reference sequence).

The chain carries TRBV12-3 or TRBV12-4 and TRBJ2-3; TRBD2 matches at 13 bases. The J segment lost 5 bases and the V segment lost 5 bases, leaving 7 bases of the junction unmatched. The CDR3 extends over 16 amino acids. CDR3 nucleotides: TGTGCCAGCAGTAGGTCGAGACTAGCGGGGGGAGATACGCAGTATTTT. Protein product: CASSRSRLAGGDTQYF.

This chain joins TRBV11-2 and TRBJ2-3; 11 nucleotides match TRBD2. Germline CDR1 SGHAT, CDR2 FQNNGV. CDR3 size: 19 residues. Germline trimming cut 5 bases from V and 1 base from J; bases unmatched to any gene: 14. The CDR3 region is CASSLLGSSGGPGTDTQYF. CDR3 coding DNA: TGTGCCAGCAGCCTACTCGGGTCTAGCGGGGGGCCAGGCACAGATACGCAGTATTTT.

The chain recombines TRBV5-1 with TRBJ1-1, with D perhaps TRBD1 (6 bases). V lost 1 base and J lost 7, with 17 bases in between. The CDR3 extends over 15 amino acids. Germline-derived CDR1 and CDR2 are SGHRS and YFSETQ. CDR3 amino acids: CASSLLSGTLSEAFF. CDR3 DNA: TGCGCCAGCAGCTTGTTATCCGGGACACTAAGTGAAGCTTTCTTT.

This clonotype was counted between two and nine times. The chain carries TRBV4-1 and TRBJ1-1; the D is unclear. V was pared by 7 bases and J by 4 bases, with 13 bases between. CDR1 and CDR2 (germline): MGHRA, YSYEKL. The CDR3 totals 13 residues. CDR3 sequence (DNA): TGCGCCAGCATGCTATCAGCGGCCACTGAAGCTTTCTTT. This sequence encodes CASMLSAATEAFF.

The chain is built from TRBV5-1 and TRBJ2-7, with D possibly TRBD1 on 5 matching bases. This CDR3 comprises 15 residues. V was cut by 3 bases and J by 4 bases, with 17 bases left in between. Germline V CDR1 and CDR2: SGHRS, YFSETQ. The CDR3 coding sequence is TGCGCCAGCAGCTGGGGCCAGTCGACGTCTTACGAGCAGTACTTC. It specifies CASSWGQSTSYEQYF.

The table lists this clonotype with many counts. This chain uses TRBV29-1 with TRBJ2-1; TRBD2 might be the D (5 bases). This CDR3 region has 14 residues. V was cut by 3 bases and J by 9 bases, with 18 bases left in between. Germline V gene data show CDR1 as SQVTM and CDR2 as ANQGSEA. CDR3 residues: CSVDPPGITGEQFF. The DNA for the CDR3 is TGCAGCGTTGATCCACCCGGGATAACCGGTGAGCAGTTCTTC.

The chain links TRBV5-1 to TRBJ1-1, with a possible D match to TRBD1 (5 bases). CDR3 size: 13 residues. In germline, CDR1 is SGHRS, CDR2 YFSETQ. V was cut by 7 bases and J by 1 base, with 11 bases left in between. CDR3 DNA sequence: TGCGCCAGCGGGGCGGGTGGGAACACTGAAGCTTTCTTT. This codes for CASGAGGNTEAFF.

This clonotype showed up just a few times. The chain combines TRBV2 with TRBJ1-2; D not certain. The CDR3 loop spans 11 amino acids. Trimming took 3 bases from V and 4 from J, leaving 3 bases between them. Germline CDR1 reads SNHLY; CDR2 reads FYNNEI. CDR3 DNA sequence: TGTGCCAGCAGTGACACCTATGGCTACACCTTC. Protein: CASSDTYGYTF.

The chain carries TRBV12-3 or TRBV12-4 and TRBJ2-5; no clear D gene. V lost 8 bases and J lost 1, with 14 bases in between. The CDR3 is 14 residues long. This chain's CDR3 is CASGPTGPQETQYF. The CDR3 DNA reads TGTGCCAGCGGTCCCACCGGGCCCCAAGAGACCCAGTACTTC.

This clonotype has just a few counts. This chain joins TRBV9 and TRBJ1-4; D is unclear. In germline, CDR1 is SGDLS, CDR2 YYNGEE. Trimming left V 4 bases short and J 7 bases short, with 23 bases between. This CDR3 is 17 amino acids long. The CDR3 sequence: CASSPHESGPLGEKLFF. In DNA, the CDR3 is TGTGCCAGCAGCCCCCACGAGAGCGGGCCCCTTGGTGAAAAACTGTTTTTT.

The chain uses TRBV10-1 and TRBJ2-3; no definite D call. CDR3 size: 13 residues. Looked up from germline, CDR1 is WNHNN and CDR2 is SYGVQD (reference sequence). V was trimmed by 6 bases and J by 4 bases, leaving 11 bases between them. This chain's CDR3 is CASSEIVADTQYF. The CDR3 region has the DNA TGCGCCAGCAGCGAAATAGTTGCAGATACGCAGTATTTT.

There are a few counts of this clonotype. The CDR3 sequence: CASRTDVQETQYF. The DNA of the CDR3 is TGTGCCAGCAGGACGGACGTCCAAGAGACCCAGTACTTC. The chain carries TRBV12-3 or TRBV12-4 and TRBJ2-5; no definite D call. Trimming took off 6 bases at V and 1 base at J, with 9 bases between the two ends. The CDR3 sequence is 13 residues long.

In DNA, the CDR3 is TGTGCCACCAGTGATCCTAAACAGGACAATGAGCAGTTCTTC. Protein: CATSDPKQDNEQFF. The rearrangement joins TRBV24-1 to TRBJ2-1; the D gene is possibly TRBD1 (5 bases). Germline CDR1 and CDR2: KGHDR and SFDVKD. The V gene lost 3 bases and the J gene lost 5 bases, with 10 bases spanning the gap. CDR3 length: 14 amino acids.

In its sample, this clonotype was seen many times. The chain recombines TRBV12-3 or TRBV12-4 with TRBJ1-1; TRBD1 agrees at 9 bases. CDR3 length: 14 amino acids. V was clipped by 8 bases and J by 0 bases; unmatched bases: 4. The CDR3: CASGTGSLNTEAFF. CDR3 coding DNA: TGTGCCAGCGGGACAGGGTCCCTGAACACTGAAGCTTTCTTT.

The chain has TRBV20-1 and TRBJ1-5; possible D gene TRBD1, 6 bases. V was shortened by 0 bases and J by 5 bases, with 17 bases between the two germline ends. The CDR3 is 16 residues long. Germline assignment: CDR1 DFQATT and CDR2 SNEGSKA (reference sequence). The CDR3 protein is CSARESYGTRDQPQHF. The DNA for the CDR3 is TGCAGTGCTAGAGAGTCCTATGGGACAAGGGATCAGCCCCAGCATTTT.

The sample holds a few counts of this clonotype. J is TRBJ2-7 and V is TRBV29-1; 12 bases are shared with TRBD1. The V gene's germline CDR1 is SQVTM and CDR2 ANQGSEA. The CDR3 length is 16 residues. The V gene end was trimmed by 4 bases and the J gene end by 4 bases; junction bases not matched to a gene: 11. CDR3 sequence (DNA): TGCAGCGTTGTTTGGGGGGACAGGGGGCTTTTATACGAGCAGTACTTC. It is translated as CSVVWGDRGLLYEQYF.

This clonotype was counted only a few times. This chain uses TRBV5-1 with TRBJ2-7; D ambiguous. The V end was cut by 2 bases, the J end by 3 bases, with 12 bases between. Germline CDR1 is SGHRS and CDR2 is YFSETQ. This CDR3 has 14 amino acids. CDR3 in DNA: TGCGCCAGCAGCTTAAATTCTGGCAGCTACGAGCAGTACTTC. Translating it yields CASSLNSGSYEQYF.